Here is one T cell receptor (beta chain) with its context. This record belongs to a study of tumor-infiltrating lymphocytes in localized non-small cell lung cancer. Background on the study: From each patient, both tumor and uninvolved lung, non-adjacent to tumor, were sampled.

Repertoires were generated with immunoSEQ multiplex PCR, while TCRdb's copy carries only in-frame clones and drops some. The profile covers 11,000 or so clones, with about 78% appearing a single time and around 16% taken by the ten largest. The CDR3 has 15 amino acids. V shed 5 bases and J 2 bases; nucleotides not matched to a gene: 6. Germline lookup yields CDR1 SGHTA and CDR2 FQGTGA. Material for sequencing was uninvolved lung tissue not adjacent to the tumor. This receptor was taken from a human donor with non-small cell lung cancer. This chain joins TRBV7-3 and TRBJ2-3; 8 bases line up with TRBD1. CDR3 sequence reads: CASSMTGAHTDTQYF. CDR3 nucleotides: TGTGCCAGCAGCATGACAGGGGCCCACACAGATACGCAGTATTTT.